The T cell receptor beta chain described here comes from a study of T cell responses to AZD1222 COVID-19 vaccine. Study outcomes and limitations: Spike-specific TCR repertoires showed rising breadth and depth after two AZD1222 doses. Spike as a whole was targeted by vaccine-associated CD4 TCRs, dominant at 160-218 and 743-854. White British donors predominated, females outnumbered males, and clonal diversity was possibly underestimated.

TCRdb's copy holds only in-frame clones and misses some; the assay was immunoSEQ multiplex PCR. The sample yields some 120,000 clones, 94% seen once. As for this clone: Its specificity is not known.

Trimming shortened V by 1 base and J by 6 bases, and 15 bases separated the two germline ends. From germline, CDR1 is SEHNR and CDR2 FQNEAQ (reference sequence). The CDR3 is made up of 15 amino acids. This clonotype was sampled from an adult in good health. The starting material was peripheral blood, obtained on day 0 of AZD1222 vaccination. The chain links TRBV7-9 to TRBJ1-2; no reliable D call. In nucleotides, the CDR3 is TGTGCCAGCAGCTTAGGGGGAGAGGGAGCGGATGGCTACACCTTC. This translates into CASSLGGEGADGYTF.